Listed below are T cell receptor beta chains from one sample, sequenced in a study of long-term antiretroviral therapy in people with HIV. TCRdb's copy holds only in-frame clones and misses some; the assay was immunoSEQ multiplex PCR. The table records about 20,000 clones, around three quarters of them present only once. Sequenced here: unsorted PBMCs, sampled 0.2 years after starting antiretroviral therapy. The receptors derive from a woman aged 40 to 50 with HIV. Both conserved end residues are part of each CDR3. The D gene is left open where the match is weak. Only some rows state a clone size, as once, few, many or a class for expanded clones.

D: NA; V: TRBV18; length: 15; J: TRBJ1-5; size: NA; CDR3: CASSPLGTRGQPQHF; DNA: TGTGCCAGCTCACCCCTAGGGACAAGGGGTCAGCCCCAGCATTTT
D: NA; V: TRBV5-1; length: 12; J: TRBJ1-1; size: NA; CDR3: CASSLGHTEAFF; DNA: TGCGCCAGCAGCTTGGGGCACACTGAAGCTTTCTTT
D: NA; V: TRBV7-9; length: 15; J: TRBJ1-2; size: NA; CDR3: CASSTAGGPGYGYTF; DNA: TGTGCCAGCAGCACCGCCGGGGGGCCGGGCTATGGCTACACCTTC
D: NA; V: TRBV7-9; length: 15; J: TRBJ1-3; size: few; CDR3: CASSFRSGPGNTIYF; DNA: TGTGCCAGCAGCTTCCGGAGTGGGCCCGGAAACACCATATATTTT
D: TRBD2; V: TRBV5-1; length: 16; J: TRBJ2-5; size: NA; CDR3: CASSLGSGRSDETQYF; DNA: TGCGCCAGCAGCTTGGGTAGCGGGAGGTCTGACGAGACCCAGTACTTC
D: NA; V: TRBV7-8; length: 15; J: TRBJ2-7; size: NA; CDR3: CASSLRGLEWDEQYF; DNA: TGTGCCAGCAGCTTACGGGGACTCGAGTGGGACGAGCAGTACTTC
D: TRBD2; V: TRBV6-1; length: 12; J: TRBJ2-1; size: NA; CDR3: CSVSGGYNEQFF; DNA: TGTTCCGTGAGCGGGGGGTACAATGAGCAGTTCTTC
D: NA; V: TRBV9; length: 14; J: TRBJ2-3; size: NA; CDR3: CASSPLGAQDTQYF; DNA: TGTGCCAGCAGCCCCCTTGGGGCGCAAGATACGCAGTATTTT
D: NA; V: TRBV27; length: 13; J: TRBJ1-1; size: NA; CDR3: CASSFNPNTEAFF; DNA: TGTGCCAGCAGTTTTAATCCGAACACTGAAGCTTTCTTT
D: TRBD1; V: TRBV10-3; length: 14; J: TRBJ1-4; size: NA; CDR3: CAISPGQGEEKLFF; DNA: TGTGCCATCAGTCCGGGACAGGGGGAGGAAAAACTGTTTTTT
D: TRBD1; V: TRBV25-1; length: 14; J: TRBJ2-5; size: NA; CDR3: CASSEDRGEETQYF; DNA: TGTGCCAGCAGTGAAGACAGGGGGGAGGAGACCCAGTACTTC
D: NA; V: TRBV6-6; length: 13; J: TRBJ2-2; size: NA; CDR3: CASSYPNTGELFF; DNA: TGTGCCAGCAGCTACCCGAACACCGGGGAGCTGTTTTTT
D: NA; V: TRBV29-1; length: 12; J: TRBJ1-1; size: NA; CDR3: CSVERMNTEAFF; DNA: TGCAGCGTGGAAAGAATGAACACTGAAGCTTTCTTT
D: TRBD1; V: TRBV18; length: 14; J: TRBJ1-5; size: NA; CDR3: CASSRDRSNQPQHF; DNA: TGTGCCAGCTCACGGGACAGGAGCAATCAGCCCCAGCATTTT
D: NA; V: TRBV7-9; length: 14; J: TRBJ1-2; size: few; CDR3: CASSLAGDNYGYTF; DNA: TGTGCCAGCAGCTTAGCTGGGGACAACTATGGCTACACCTTC
D: NA; V: TRBV6-5; length: 13; J: TRBJ1-2; size: NA; CDR3: CASHGDNNYGYTF; DNA: TGTGCCAGCCACGGGGACAATAACTATGGCTACACCTTC
D: NA; V: TRBV6-5; length: 13; J: TRBJ1-1; size: NA; CDR3: CASRAGSNTEAFF; DNA: TGTGCCAGCAGGGCTGGGTCGAACACTGAAGCTTTCTTT
D: TRBD1; V: TRBV9; length: 15; J: TRBJ1-2; size: NA; CDR3: CASSVSDGTGVGYTF; DNA: TGTGCCAGCAGCGTTTCAGACGGGACAGGGGTCGGCTACACCTTC
D: NA; V: TRBV10-3; length: 15; J: TRBJ1-1; size: NA; CDR3: CAISELLQRNTEAFF; DNA: TGTGCCATCAGTGAACTCTTACAGCGGAACACTGAAGCTTTCTTT
D: NA; V: TRBV6-4; length: 13; J: TRBJ1-1; size: few; CDR3: CASSVQVNTEAFF; DNA: TGTGCCAGCAGTGTACAGGTGAACACTGAAGCTTTCTTT
D: NA; V: TRBV18; length: 15; J: TRBJ2-2; size: NA; CDR3: CASSLTGTYTGELFF; DNA: TGTGCCAGCTCGTTGACAGGGACTTACACCGGGGAGCTGTTTTTT
D: TRBD2; V: TRBV27; length: 17; J: TRBJ2-2; size: NA; CDR3: CASSLYPSGTRTGELFF; DNA: TGTGCCAGCAGTTTATATCCTAGCGGGACTCGCACCGGGGAGCTGTTTTTT
D: NA; V: TRBV30; length: 13; J: TRBJ1-2; size: NA; CDR3: CAWSGQLRYGYTF; DNA: TGTGCCTGGAGCGGACAGCTTCGCTATGGCTACACCTTC
D: TRBD1; V: TRBV5-4; length: 15; J: TRBJ2-7; size: NA; CDR3: CASSQRDSSTYEQYF; DNA: TGTGCCAGCAGCCAAAGGGACAGCAGTACCTACGAGCAGTACTTC
D: NA; V: TRBV6-5; length: 14; J: TRBJ2-7; size: NA; CDR3: CASSYSDGFYEQYF; DNA: TGTGCCAGCAGTTACTCAGATGGGTTCTACGAGCAGTACTTC
D: NA; V: TRBV2; length: 14; J: TRBJ1-4; size: NA; CDR3: CARRTVATNEKLFF; DNA: TGTGCCAGAAGGACAGTTGCAACTAATGAAAAACTGTTTTTT
D: NA; V: TRBV7-2; length: 14; J: TRBJ2-5; size: NA; CDR3: CASSPYGVMETQYF; DNA: TGTGCCAGCAGCCCCTATGGGGTCATGGAGACCCAGTACTTC
D: TRBD1; V: TRBV5-1; length: 15; J: TRBJ1-3; size: NA; CDR3: CASSVQGTSGNTIYF; DNA: TGCGCCAGCAGCGTACAGGGGACCTCTGGAAACACCATATATTTT
D: TRBD1; V: TRBV18; length: 19; J: TRBJ1-5; size: NA; CDR3: CASSPSGTGVFYGNQPQHF; DNA: TGTGCCAGCTCACCCTCCGGGACAGGGGTTTTTTATGGCAATCAGCCCCAGCATTTT
D: NA; V: TRBV2; length: 13; J: TRBJ2-7; size: once; CDR3: CASRRDSSYEQYF; DNA: TGTGCCAGCAGGCGGGACAGCTCCTACGAGCAGTACTTC
D: NA; V: TRBV5-6; length: 15; J: TRBJ2-2; size: NA; CDR3: CASTWGDPATGELFF; DNA: TGTGCCAGCACTTGGGGGGATCCGGCTACCGGGGAGCTGTTTTTT
D: NA; V: TRBV7-9; length: 16; J: TRBJ2-2; size: NA; CDR3: CASSFMGQPNTGELFF; DNA: TGTGCCAGCAGCTTTATGGGACAACCGAACACCGGGGAGCTGTTTTTT
D: NA; V: TRBV27; length: 14; J: TRBJ2-3; size: once; CDR3: CASSFGSPTDTQYF; DNA: TGTGCCAGCAGTTTTGGCTCTCCGACAGATACGCAGTATTTT
D: TRBD2; V: TRBV7-9; length: 16; J: TRBJ2-1; size: NA; CDR3: CASSLGTSGSLNEQFF; DNA: TGTGCCAGCAGCTTAGGTACTAGCGGGAGCCTCAATGAGCAGTTCTTC
D: NA; V: TRBV7-6; length: 15; J: TRBJ1-2; size: once; CDR3: CASSLLVRGVSGYTF; DNA: TGTGCCAGCAGCTTATTAGTCAGGGGTGTAAGTGGCTACACCTTC
D: NA; V: TRBV15; length: 14; J: TRBJ2-7; size: NA; CDR3: CATSRALASYEQYF; DNA: TGTGCCACCAGCAGAGCACTAGCTAGCTACGAGCAGTACTTC
D: TRBD2; V: TRBV9; length: 15; J: TRBJ2-1; size: NA; CDR3: CASSVVGTTYNEQFF; DNA: TGTGCCAGCAGCGTAGTAGGGACTACCTACAATGAGCAGTTCTTC
D: TRBD1; V: TRBV11-2; length: 13; J: TRBJ1-2; size: NA; CDR3: CASSYGTGYGYTF; DNA: TGTGCCAGCAGCTACGGGACAGGTTATGGCTACACCTTC
D: TRBD2; V: TRBV10-1; length: 14; J: TRBJ2-7; size: few; CDR3: CASSGAGGPYEQYF; DNA: TGCGCCAGCAGTGGAGCGGGGGGGCCCTACGAGCAGTACTTC
D: TRBD1; V: TRBV4-1; length: 15; J: TRBJ1-3; size: NA; CDR3: CASSQDGTASDTIYF; DNA: TGCGCCAGCAGCCAAGATGGGACAGCCTCGGACACCATATATTTT
D: TRBD2; V: TRBV6-5; length: 15; J: TRBJ2-7; size: once; CDR3: CASSYSTSGSYEQYF; DNA: TGTGCCAGCAGTTACTCGACTAGCGGGTCCTACGAGCAGTACTTC